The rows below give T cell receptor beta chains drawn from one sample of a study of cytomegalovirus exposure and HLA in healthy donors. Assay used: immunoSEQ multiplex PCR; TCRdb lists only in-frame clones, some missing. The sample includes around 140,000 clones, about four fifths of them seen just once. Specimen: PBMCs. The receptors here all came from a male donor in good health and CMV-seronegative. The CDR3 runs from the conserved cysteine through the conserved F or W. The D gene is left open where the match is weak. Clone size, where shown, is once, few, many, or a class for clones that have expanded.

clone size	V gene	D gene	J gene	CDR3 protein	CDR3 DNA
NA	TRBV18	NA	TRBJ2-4	CASSPPAGKIWENIQYF	TGTGCCAGCTCACCACCGGCCGGGAAGATCTGGGAAAACATTCAGTACTTC
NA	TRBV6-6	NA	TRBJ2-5	CASSRWGSLGETQYF	TGTGCCAGCAGCCGCTGGGGCAGCTTGGGAGAGACCCAGTACTTC
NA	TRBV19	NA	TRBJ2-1	CASSTGPGEQFF	TGTGCCAGTAGTACAGGGCCAGGAGAGCAGTTCTTC
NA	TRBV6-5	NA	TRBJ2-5	CASSADTGWTQYF	TGTGCCAGCAGTGCGGACACAGGATGGACCCAGTACTTC
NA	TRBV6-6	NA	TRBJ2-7	CASNRGDTQGYEQYF	TGTGCCAGCAACCGAGGGGACACCCAGGGGTACGAGCAGTACTTC
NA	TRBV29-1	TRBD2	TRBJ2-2	CSVVGLGRAGELFF	TGCAGCGTTGTTGGACTAGGTCGGGCCGGGGAGCTGTTTTTT
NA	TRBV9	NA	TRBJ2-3	CASSVAGASRDTQYF	TGTGCCAGCAGCGTAGCAGGGGCCTCGAGAGATACGCAGTATTTT
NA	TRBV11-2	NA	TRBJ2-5	CASSLSLGGPETQYF	TGTGCCAGCAGCTTAAGCCTGGGGGGACCGGAGACCCAGTACTTC
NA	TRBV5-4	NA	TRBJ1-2	CASSLSREVDGYTF	TGTGCCAGCAGCTTAAGTAGGGAGGTTGATGGCTACACCTTC
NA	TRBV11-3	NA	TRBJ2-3	CASSLGWDLSTDTQYF	TGTGCCAGCAGCTTGGGATGGGACTTAAGCACAGATACGCAGTATTTT
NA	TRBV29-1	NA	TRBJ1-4	CSVGRGRNEKLFF	TGCAGCGTTGGTCGGGGGAGGAATGAAAAACTGTTTTTT
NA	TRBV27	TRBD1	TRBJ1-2	CASSLSTGNGYTF	TGTGCCAGCAGTTTATCGACAGGGAACGGCTACACCTTC
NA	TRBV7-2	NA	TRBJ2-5	CASSLGPQETQYF	TGTGCCAGCAGCCTGGGCCCCCAAGAGACCCAGTACTTC
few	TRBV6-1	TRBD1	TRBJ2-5	CASSEATGGQETQYF	TGTGCCAGCAGTGAAGCGACAGGGGGCCAAGAGACCCAGTACTTC
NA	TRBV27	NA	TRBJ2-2	CASSFSTTREQTGELFF	TGTGCCAGCAGTTTCTCCACAACTAGAGAGCAAACCGGGGAGCTGTTTTTT
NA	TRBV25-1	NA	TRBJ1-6	CASSEYHRDSPLHF	TGTGCCAGCAGTGAATACCACAGGGATTCACCCCTCCACTTT
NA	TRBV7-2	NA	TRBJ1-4	CASSLDRGGNEKLFF	TGTGCCAGCAGCTTAGATAGGGGGGGTAATGAAAAACTGTTTTTT
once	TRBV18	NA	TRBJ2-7	CASSPGGGTYEQYF	TGTGCCAGCTCACCAGGAGGGGGCACCTACGAGCAGTACTTC
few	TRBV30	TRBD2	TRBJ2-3	CAWRPAGGTDTQYF	TGTGCCTGGAGACCAGCGGGGGGCACAGATACGCAGTATTTT
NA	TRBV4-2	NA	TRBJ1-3	CASSQDPLSGNTIYF	TGTGCCAGCAGCCAAGATCCTTTATCTGGAAACACCATATATTTT
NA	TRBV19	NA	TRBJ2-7	CASSIGRGRDEQYF	TGTGCCAGTAGTATAGGCAGGGGCAGGGACGAGCAGTACTTC
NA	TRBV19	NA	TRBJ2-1	CASSIRGGNEQFF	TGTGCCAGTAGTATAAGGGGCGGCAATGAGCAGTTCTTC
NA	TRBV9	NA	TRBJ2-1	CASSPGHPRDEQFF	TGTGCCAGCTCCCCCGGGCATCCCAGGGATGAGCAGTTCTTC
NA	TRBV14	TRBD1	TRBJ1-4	CASSQAPGPGGLFF	TGTGCCAGCAGCCAAGCACCGGGCCCAGGGGGACTGTTTTTT
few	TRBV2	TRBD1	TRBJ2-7	CASMKDRGAPYEQYF	TGTGCCAGCATGAAAGACAGGGGCGCCCCTTACGAGCAGTACTTC
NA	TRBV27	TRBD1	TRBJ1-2	CASALTGNYGYTF	TGTGCCAGCGCCCTGACAGGGAACTATGGCTACACCTTC
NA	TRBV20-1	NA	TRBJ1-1	CSAPDSQAFF	TGCAGTGCCCCAGACAGTCAAGCTTTCTTT
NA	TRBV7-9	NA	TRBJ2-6	CATAGSGANVLTF	TGTGCCACCGCCGGGAGTGGGGCCAACGTCCTGACTTTC
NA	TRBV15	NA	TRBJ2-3	CATSRAKGADTQYF	TGTGCCACCAGCAGGGCTAAGGGGGCAGATACGCAGTATTTT
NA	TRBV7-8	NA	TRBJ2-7	CASSLATVVGQYF	TGTGCCAGCAGCTTAGCAACAGTAGTCGGGCAGTACTTC
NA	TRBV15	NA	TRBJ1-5	CATSSHPGLLNQPQHF	TGTGCCACCAGCAGCCACCCGGGACTGCTAAATCAGCCCCAGCATTTT
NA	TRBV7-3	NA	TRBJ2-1	CASSPPEGGSSYNEQFF	TGTGCCAGCAGCCCCCCGGAGGGGGGGAGCTCCTACAATGAGCAGTTCTTC
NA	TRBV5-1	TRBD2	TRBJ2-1	CASSLSPAGGPYNEQFF	TGCGCCAGCAGCTTGTCTCCAGCGGGGGGCCCCTACAATGAGCAGTTCTTC
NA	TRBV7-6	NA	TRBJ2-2	CASSYGEEVTGELFF	TGTGCCAGCAGCTATGGGGAGGAGGTCACCGGGGAGCTGTTTTTT
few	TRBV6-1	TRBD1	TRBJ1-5	CASRYRGQGQPQHF	TGTGCCAGCAGATACAGGGGGCAGGGACAGCCCCAGCATTTT
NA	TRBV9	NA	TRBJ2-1	CASSRETGAEQFF	TGTGCCAGCAGCCGAGAAACCGGTGCTGAGCAGTTCTTC
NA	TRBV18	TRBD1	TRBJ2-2	CASSGTANTGELFF	TGTGCCAGCTCGGGGACAGCAAACACCGGGGAGCTGTTTTTT